These T cell receptor beta chains were read from a single sample in a study of shared clonotypes between healthy human individuals. Generated by immunoSEQ multiplex PCR, the TCRdb table keeps only in-frame clones and is missing some. The sample has millions of clones, 90% to 95% seen once. Sequencing was performed on naive CD4+ T cells sorted from blood. All receptors derive from a man aged 18 to 30 in good health. Both conserved end residues are part of each CDR3. A D gene is named only where the DNA matches it firmly. Not all rows give a size; the values are once, few, many and, for expanded clones, a class.

length	size	V	D	J	CDR3	DNA
13	NA	TRBV6-5	TRBD1	TRBJ2-3	CASRGQGTDTQYF	TGTGCCAGCAGAGGACAGGGCACAGATACGCAGTATTTT
18	NA	TRBV5-1	TRBD2	TRBJ2-5	CASSLGIASGTPGETQYF	TGCGCCAGCAGCTTGGGGATCGCTAGCGGAACCCCCGGGGAGACCCAGTACTTC
15	NA	TRBV11-2	TRBD2	TRBJ2-5	CASSLERLAYETQYF	TGTGCCAGCAGCTTAGAAAGACTAGCTTACGAGACCCAGTACTTC
16	NA	TRBV7-2	TRBD1	TRBJ1-6	CASRERQGSYNSPLHF	TGTGCCAGCAGAGAACGACAGGGATCTTATAATTCACCCCTCCACTTT
12	few	TRBV2	TRBD1	TRBJ1-4	CASSNGGTGSFF	TGTGCCAGCAGCAACGGGGGGACAGGAAGCTTTTTT
14	few	TRBV7-2	NA	TRBJ1-6	CASSLSGGNSPLHF	TGTGCCAGCAGCTTATCGGGGGGTAATTCACCCCTCCACTTT
15	NA	TRBV9	NA	TRBJ2-1	CASSVEGGTGNEQFF	TGTGCCAGCAGCGTAGAGGGTGGGACGGGGAATGAGCAGTTCTTC
15	few	TRBV5-1	TRBD2	TRBJ2-5	CASSLGLAVQETQYF	TGCGCCAGCAGCTTGGGACTAGCGGTCCAAGAGACCCAGTACTTC
15	NA	TRBV11-3	NA	TRBJ1-1	CASTETSYLNTEAFF	TGTGCCAGCACCGAGACCAGCTATCTAAACACTGAAGCTTTCTTT
15	NA	TRBV7-9	NA	TRBJ2-2	CASTAAASNTGELFF	TGTGCCAGCACCGCAGCGGCCTCGAACACCGGGGAGCTGTTTTTT
15	once	TRBV7-2	NA	TRBJ1-6	CASSLGWVRNSPLHF	TGTGCCAGCAGCTTAGGATGGGTTAGGAATTCACCCCTCCACTTT
14	NA	TRBV10-3	NA	TRBJ1-1	CAISERGDDTEAFF	TGTGCCATCAGTGAGAGAGGGGACGACACTGAAGCTTTCTTT
13	NA	TRBV2	NA	TRBJ2-3	CASGGGLLDTQYF	TGTGCCAGCGGGGGGGGGCTTCTAGATACGCAGTATTTT
16	NA	TRBV5-6	TRBD1	TRBJ2-6	CASSWGTGSGANVLTF	TGTGCCAGCAGCTGGGGGACAGGATCTGGGGCCAACGTCCTGACTTTC
16	NA	TRBV4-3	NA	TRBJ2-1	CASSQVFSRGRNEQFF	TGCGCCAGCAGCCAAGTTTTCTCCAGGGGGAGGAATGAGCAGTTCTTC
15	NA	TRBV7-8	NA	TRBJ2-4	CASSQGREGLNIQYF	TGTGCCAGCAGCCAGGGGCGGGAAGGTTTGAACATTCAGTACTTC
15	once	TRBV5-1	TRBD1	TRBJ2-7	CASSFGQGGTYEQYF	TGCGCCAGCAGCTTTGGACAGGGGGGGACCTACGAGCAGTACTTC
16	once	TRBV7-9	NA	TRBJ2-6	CASSLYRPSGANVLTF	TGTGCCAGCAGCTTATACAGACCCTCTGGGGCCAACGTCCTGACTTTC
14	once	TRBV6-5	NA	TRBJ1-1	CASSLGIGAGEAFF	TGTGCCAGCAGTTTAGGTATAGGGGCGGGAGAAGCTTTCTTT
18	NA	TRBV19	TRBD1	TRBJ1-5	CASKGAERGERGNQPQHF	TGTGCCAGTAAGGGGGCTGAGAGAGGAGAAAGGGGCAATCAGCCCCAGCATTTT
17	NA	TRBV5-4	NA	TRBJ2-3	CASSLGGPSLSTDTQYF	TGTGCCAGCAGCTTGGGCGGGCCCAGCCTTAGCACAGATACGCAGTATTTT
13	NA	TRBV9	NA	TRBJ2-1	CASSPSSYNEQFF	TGTGCCAGCAGCCCCAGCTCCTACAATGAGCAGTTCTTC
14	NA	TRBV6-5	NA	TRBJ1-3	CATSVGPAQNTIYF	TGTGCCACCTCAGTGGGTCCGGCTCAGAACACCATATATTTT
20	NA	TRBV10-3	TRBD2	TRBJ2-3	CAISESLTGSGGARADTQYF	TGTGCCATCAGTGAGTCCCTCACGGGCAGCGGGGGGGCGCGGGCAGATACGCAGTATTTT
17	NA	TRBV9	TRBD2	TRBJ2-5	CASSVSGGGAGLETQYF	TGTGCCAGCAGCGTTAGCGGCGGGGGGGCCGGCTTAGAGACCCAGTACTTC
14	NA	TRBV28	TRBD1	TRBJ2-2	CASSGTGVSGELFF	TGTGCCAGCAGCGGGACAGGGGTCTCCGGGGAGCTGTTTTTT
16	NA	TRBV5-4	TRBD1	TRBJ2-7	CASSLKDRVGPYEQYF	TGTGCCAGCAGCTTAAAGGACAGGGTCGGCCCCTACGAGCAGTACTTC
15	NA	TRBV6-1	NA	TRBJ2-2	CASSEASAPTGELFF	TGTGCCAGCAGTGAAGCTTCAGCTCCCACCGGGGAGCTGTTTTTT
13	NA	TRBV19	NA	TRBJ2-2	CASSSRGAGELFF	TGTGCCAGTAGTAGCCGGGGAGCCGGGGAGCTGTTTTTT
15	NA	TRBV30	NA	TRBJ1-5	CAWSVPGIYNQPQHF	TGTGCCTGGAGTGTGCCAGGGATCTACAATCAGCCCCAGCATTTT
16	NA	TRBV6-5	NA	TRBJ1-3	CASSSIQGLSGNTIYF	TGTGCCAGCAGTTCAATACAGGGCCTCTCTGGAAACACCATATATTTT
17	NA	TRBV7-2	TRBD1	TRBJ1-5	CASSLAGTVYSNQPQHF	TGTGCCAGCAGCTTAGCTGGGACAGTATATAGCAATCAGCCCCAGCATTTT
16	NA	TRBV14	NA	TRBJ2-1	CASSQGVTGSSGEQFF	TGTGCCAGCAGCCAAGGGGTCACCGGGAGCAGCGGTGAGCAGTTCTTC
14	NA	TRBV2	TRBD2	TRBJ2-1	CASSGRAGGNEQFF	TGTGCCAGCAGTGGAAGGGCGGGGGGCAATGAGCAGTTCTTC
14	NA	TRBV5-5	NA	TRBJ2-7	CASSFWGNSYEQYF	TGTGCCAGCAGCTTCTGGGGCAACTCCTACGAGCAGTACTTC
11	NA	TRBV20-1	NA	TRBJ1-2	CSVQGSYGYTF	TGCAGTGTTCAGGGTTCCTATGGCTACACCTTC
12	few	TRBV30	NA	TRBJ1-1	CAWSVIGAEAFF	TGTGCCTGGAGTGTAATCGGGGCTGAAGCTTTCTTT
15	NA	TRBV5-1	NA	TRBJ1-3	CASSLNGGSGNTIYF	TGCGCCAGCAGCTTGAACGGAGGCTCTGGAAACACCATATATTTT
11	NA	TRBV2	NA	TRBJ1-2	CASSPGYGYTF	TGTGCCAGCAGTCCGGGATATGGCTACACCTTC
16	NA	TRBV4-1	NA	TRBJ1-4	CASSQRAVATNEKLFF	TGCGCCAGCAGCCAGAGGGCCGTTGCAACTAATGAAAAACTGTTTTTT
16	NA	TRBV7-6	NA	TRBJ2-3	CASSPAGGSITDTQYF	TGTGCCAGCAGCCCAGCGGGCGGGTCGATCACAGATACGCAGTATTTT
13	once	TRBV7-9	NA	TRBJ2-1	CASSTGPRNEQFF	TGTGCCAGCAGCACCGGGCCTCGTAATGAGCAGTTCTTC
16	NA	TRBV6-6	NA	TRBJ1-1	CASSYPAAWPNTEAFF	TGTGCCAGCAGTTACCCGGCAGCGTGGCCTAACACTGAAGCTTTCTTT
18	NA	TRBV11-2	NA	TRBJ1-2	CASSLNDPTGGFDYGYTF	TGTGCCAGCAGCTTAAATGACCCGACAGGAGGGTTTGACTATGGCTACACCTTC
14	NA	TRBV27	NA	TRBJ2-2	CASRVDMNTGELFF	TGTGCTTCCAGGGTAGATATGAACACCGGGGAGCTGTTTTTT
14	NA	TRBV6-5	NA	TRBJ1-6	CASKRGFRNSPLHF	TGTGCCAGCAAGAGGGGGTTCAGAAATTCACCCCTCCACTTT
13	NA	TRBV27	NA	TRBJ1-3	CASSLSGGNTIYF	TGTGCCAGCAGTTTAAGTGGTGGAAACACCATATATTTT
15	NA	TRBV10-3	NA	TRBJ2-1	CAISEVPTYYNEQFF	TGTGCCATCAGTGAGGTCCCAACATACTACAATGAGCAGTTCTTC
18	NA	TRBV27	TRBD2	TRBJ2-3	CASTLKSWLAGGYDTQYF	TGTGCCAGCACCTTGAAGTCGTGGCTAGCGGGAGGGTATGATACGCAGTATTTT
16	NA	TRBV6-5	TRBD1	TRBJ2-2	CASGFPPGQGPGELFF	TGTGCCAGCGGTTTCCCCCCGGGACAGGGCCCCGGGGAGCTGTTTTTT
13	NA	TRBV7-9	NA	TRBJ2-7	CASSLGGTYEQYF	TGTGCCAGCAGCTTAGGTGGTACCTACGAGCAGTACTTC
12	NA	TRBV19	NA	TRBJ1-5	CASSYMSQPQHF	TGTGCCAGTAGTTATATGTCTCAGCCCCAGCATTTT
15	once	TRBV6-4	TRBD2	TRBJ2-3	CASSPGGAEADTQYF	TGTGCCAGCAGTCCCGGGGGGGCCGAGGCAGATACGCAGTATTTT